This is a list of T cell receptor beta chains from one sample in a study of T cell responses to AZD1222 COVID-19 vaccine. Assay: immunoSEQ multiplex PCR; the TCRdb copy retains only in-frame clones and omits some. The sample has 100,000 to 150,000 clones; 85% to 90% are singletons. This specimen consisted of peripheral blood, obtained on day 0 of AZD1222 vaccination. The receptor set was obtained from an adult in good health. The CDR3 runs from the conserved cysteine through the conserved F or W. Fields, in order: J gene, V gene, CDR3 protein.

TRBJ1-1 | TRBV7-9 | CASSLALASRRTEAFF
TRBJ1-6 | TRBV28 | CASSNSGTGNSPLHF
TRBJ1-2 | TRBV6-5 | CASKLTAGYGYTF
TRBJ2-2 | TRBV7-3 | CASSLGVGLAGASEGGELFF
TRBJ2-5 | TRBV25-1 | CASSESGRQETQYF
TRBJ1-2 | TRBV6-5 | CASSYRQGHGYTF
TRBJ2-7 | TRBV7-6 | CASSYAGGEQYF
TRBJ2-7 | TRBV7-8 | CASSLVSGTTYEQYF
TRBJ1-2 | TRBV28 | CASGRPTGPWTNYGYTF
TRBJ1-4 | TRBV6-2/TRBV6-3 | CASSYNTGVELFF
TRBJ2-2 | TRBV7-9 | CASSLGLAAGELFF
TRBJ2-5 | TRBV9 | CASSPSALRETQYF
TRBJ1-3 | TRBV3-1/TRBV3-2 | CASQTGSGNTIYF
TRBJ1-1 | TRBV28 | CASLRGTEAFF
TRBJ2-7 | TRBV5-1 | CASSLIGASGSDEQYF
TRBJ2-3 | TRBV4-2 | CATPLGTACTDTQYF
TRBJ2-1 | TRBV19 | CASSIGGSRNEQFF
TRBJ2-2 | TRBV10-1 | CASSESLAGVSTGELFF
TRBJ2-7 | TRBV5-1 | CASSLISDSYEQYF
TRBJ1-6 | TRBV7-9 | CASSLPWGGAENSPLHF
TRBJ2-7 | TRBV7-2 | CASSRTSYEQYF
TRBJ2-4 | TRBV7-2 | CASSPGQEGIQYF
TRBJ1-6 | TRBV7-9 | CATTGLNTLHF
TRBJ2-7 | TRBV9 | CASSVSLGAYEQYF
TRBJ1-1 | TRBV7-8 | CASSYSLDTEAFF
TRBJ2-7 | TRBV4-1 | CASSHQTVTMDEQYF
TRBJ2-1 | TRBV28 | CATTGTAGSHNEQFF
TRBJ1-5 | TRBV9 | CASSAGAISNQPQHF
TRBJ1-1 | TRBV6-5 | CASSRPGTEAFF
TRBJ2-3 | TRBV7-9 | CASIPRTSGGATDTQYF
TRBJ1-1 | TRBV28 | CASRLPFGTDTEAFF
TRBJ2-2 | TRBV30 | CAWSPGGGETGELFF
TRBJ1-1 | TRBV4-3 | CASSPQGNTEAFF
TRBJ2-2 | TRBV27 | CASRRTGGFTGELFF
TRBJ1-5 | TRBV7-2 | CASSLATGHSNQPQHF
TRBJ1-5 | TRBV6-5 | CASVKVGQPQHF
TRBJ1-1 | TRBV6-2/TRBV6-3 | CASSSPGGPNGGAFF
TRBJ1-2 | TRBV3-1/TRBV3-2 | CASSNGRIYGYTF
TRBJ1-3 | TRBV6-2/TRBV6-3 | CASSSTSSGNTIYF
TRBJ2-7 | TRBV20-1 | CSASDRGHEQYF
TRBJ1-3 | TRBV9 | CASSVSGQGSGNTIYF
TRBJ1-2 | TRBV5-4 | CASSSGGYGYTF
TRBJ2-7 | TRBV6-5 | CASTQAGFTYEQYF
TRBJ1-1 | TRBV4-2 | CASSQDRSGYRGFF